These 20 T cell receptor beta chains share one sample of origin, sequenced in a study of OX40 agonist ivuxolimab in advanced cancers. TCRdb keeps only in-frame clones here, not all; method: immunoSEQ multiplex PCR. The profile shows 70,000 to 85,000 clones, less than 90% of them singletons. The sample consisted of CD4+ or CD8+ T cells sorted from blood, taken in a trial of the OX40 agonist ivuxolimab. These receptors were taken from an adult with an advanced solid tumor such as melanoma, head and neck, liver or kidney cancer.

The V gene is TRBV7-2, the J gene TRBJ2-5; D remains unclear. The CDR3 totals 14 residues. With 3 bases removed from V and 2 bases from J, the gap between germline ends came to 10 bases. Per germline, CDR1 SGHTA and CDR2 FQGNSA. In DNA form, the CDR3 reads TGTGCCAGCAGCTTTTACGCATTACAAGAGACCCAGTACTTC. Translated, it gives CASSFYALQETQYF.

The rearrangement uses TRBV7-2 and TRBJ2-1; 9 positions match TRBD2. This CDR3 has 16 residues. Germline assignment: CDR1 SGHTA and CDR2 FQGNSA. Trimming at V came to 6 bases and at J to 0 bases, leaving 6 bases not matched to a gene. Here the CDR3 DNA reads TGTGCCAGCAGTAGCGGGGGCCGGAGCTCCTACAATGAGCAGTTCTTC. Amino acid sequence: CASSSGGRSSYNEQFF.

This clone was recorded a few times. The V and J genes are TRBV6-6 and TRBJ1-5; 8 nucleotides align to TRBD1. Germline CDR1 is MNHNY and CDR2 is SVGAGI (reference sequence). V dropped 8 bases and J dropped 4; count of bases not matched to a gene: 1. The CDR3 is 12 amino acids. Here the CDR3 DNA reads TGTGCCAGCCAGGGGGCTAATCAGCCCCAGCATTTT. As protein: CASQGANQPQHF.

In this sample, this clone turned up once. This sequence joins TRBV2 and TRBJ1-1; D is uncertain. V lost 2 bases and J 6 bases, leaving 16 bases between the germline ends. CDR3 length equals 15 residues. Germline-derived CDR1 and CDR2 are SNHLY and FYNNEI. CDR3 in DNA: TGTGCCAGCAGTGAATCCCCCAGGATACGCGCTGAAGCTTTCTTT. Translating it yields CASSESPRIRAEAFF.

The rearrangement links TRBV11-2 to TRBJ2-5; the match to TRBD1 covers 8 bases. Per germline, CDR1 SGHAT and CDR2 FQNNGV. V trimming: 5 bases; J trimming: 4 bases; junction bases outside the gene matches: 12. This CDR3 is 16 amino acids long. The CDR3 DNA is TGTGCCAGCAGCCCCCCCGGGGACAGGAGTAGAGAGACCCAGTACTTC. It encodes CASSPPGDRSRETQYF.

The chain employs TRBV9 and TRBJ1-6; D is possibly TRBD1 (5 bases). V was cut by 4 bases and J by 8 bases, with 19 bases left in between. Germline CDR1 is SGDLS and CDR2 is YYNGEE. This CDR3 is built from 16 residues. The CDR3 loop is CASSPGTSVLDSPLHF. CDR3 nucleotides: TGTGCCAGCAGCCCGGGGACGTCTGTGTTGGATTCACCCCTCCACTTT.

The chain links TRBV30 to TRBJ2-2; tentatively, D is TRBD1 (5 bases). Per the germline V gene, CDR1 is GTSNPN and CDR2 is SVGIG (reference sequence). Trimming cost V 2 bases and J 4 bases, with 20 bases left between them. This CDR3 is 17 amino acids long. The chain's CDR3 is CAWSKWGPEIPTGELFF. CDR3 sequence (DNA): TGTGCCTGGAGTAAATGGGGCCCCGAAATTCCCACCGGGGAGCTGTTTTTT.

CDR3 region: CASSVRGRDEKLFF. DNA of the CDR3: TGTGCCAGCAGCGTTAGGGGACGGGATGAAAAACTGTTTTTT. The J gene is TRBJ1-4, the V gene TRBV9; D might be TRBD1 (5 bases). This CDR3 contains 14 residues. V was cut by 2 bases and J by 6 bases, with 11 bases left in between. In germline, CDR1 is SGDLS, CDR2 YYNGEE.

The rearrangement joins TRBV6-5 to TRBJ1-2, with D maybe TRBD1 (5 bases). V lost 5 bases and J 6 bases, leaving 19 bases between the germline ends. Germline loops: CDR1 MNHEY, CDR2 SVGAGI. The CDR3 has 15 amino acids. The CDR3 DNA sequence: TGTGCCAGCAGTCTTCGGACACCCCTCGCCCATGGCTACACCTTC. It encodes CASSLRTPLAHGYTF.

The rearrangement joins TRBV18 to TRBJ1-6; D is undetermined. CDR1 is KGHSH and CDR2 is LQKENI in the germline V gene. V gave up 3 bases and J gave up 7 bases, with 13 bases separating them. This CDR3 has 15 amino acids. CDR3 DNA: TGTGCCAGCTCACCTACTGCCGACTCGAATTCACCCCTCCACTTT. This sequence encodes CASSPTADSNSPLHF.

This clone has a single count. The chain recombines TRBV7-9 with TRBJ1-2; D unclear. In germline, CDR1 is SEHNR, CDR2 FQNEAQ (reference sequence). The V gene lost 5 bases and the J gene lost 4 bases, with 11 bases spanning the gap. This CDR3 region has 13 residues. The DNA of the CDR3 is TGTGCCAGCAGCCCACATTCGGGCTATGGCTACACCTTC. Translated: CASSPHSGYGYTF.

The chain links TRBV5-8 to TRBJ2-3; 9 positions agree with TRBD2. The CDR3 has 17 residues. Germline V gene sequence: CDR1 SGHTS, CDR2 YDEGEE. With 0 bases clipped from V and 1 base from J, the junction kept 6 bases outside the gene matches. The CDR3 sequence is CASSLAKTSGRTDTQYF. In DNA form, the CDR3 reads TGTGCCAGCAGCTTGGCCAAGACTAGCGGACGCACAGATACGCAGTATTTT.

V gene TRBV4-3 combines with J gene TRBJ2-4; TRBD2 is a possible D gene (7 bases). The V and J ends lost 0 bases and 9 bases respectively, with 15 bases between them. The CDR3 has 15 amino acids. Germline assignment: CDR1 LGHNA and CDR2 YSLEER. CDR3 bases: TGCGCCAGCAGCCAAGATGGCGGGGGCGGCGGCATTCAGTACTTC. This sequence encodes CASSQDGGGGGIQYF.

The chain is built from TRBV28 and TRBJ1-2; the D is unclear. The CDR3 spans 12 residues. V shed 4 bases and J shed 8 bases, with 11 bases lying between them. Germline V CDR1 and CDR2: MDHEN, SYDVKM. As DNA, the CDR3 is TGTGCCAGCAGTTCTAGAATTGGAGGCTACACCTTC. It is translated as CASSSRIGGYTF.

The chain uses TRBV5-1 and TRBJ1-5, with D tentatively TRBD1 (6 bases). This CDR3 is built from 16 residues. Trimming took off 4 bases at V and 5 bases at J, with 19 bases between the two ends. Per germline, CDR1 SGHRS and CDR2 YFSETQ. CDR3 region: CASSHGLGGIDQPQHF. DNA for the CDR3: TGCGCCAGCAGCCACGGATTAGGGGGTATAGATCAGCCCCAGCATTTT.

This clone was seen a single time. The rearrangement uses TRBV4-3 and TRBJ2-3; 8 nucleotides match TRBD2. CDR3 size: 15 residues. CDR1 is LGHNA and CDR2 is YSLEER in the germline V gene. V shed 4 bases, J shed 0 bases, and the junction held 3 bases outside the gene matches. The CDR3 region is CASSLGGGSTDTQYF. The CDR3 DNA follows: TGCGCCAGCAGCCTCGGGGGGGGTAGCACAGATACGCAGTATTTT.

The genes are TRBV7-6 and TRBJ2-2; 9 bases are a match to TRBD1. The germline V gene encodes CDR1 SGHVS and CDR2 FNYEAQ. The length of the CDR3 is 17 residues. Unmatched junction bases numbered 8, after V lost 0 bases and J lost 6 bases. The CDR3 reads CASSLAPTGGYAGELFF. The CDR3 DNA sequence: TGTGCCAGCAGCTTAGCGCCCACAGGGGGCTACGCCGGGGAGCTGTTTTTT.

The CDR3 region has the DNA TGTGCCAGCATTGGACTAGCGGGGGGTAATGAGCAGTTCTTC. Its protein product is CASIGLAGGNEQFF. The V call is TRBV6-6, the J call TRBJ2-1; 14 bases agree with TRBD2. The CDR3 has 14 amino acids. V was pared by 7 bases and J by 7 bases, with 3 bases of the junction left unmatched. Looked up from germline, CDR1 is MNHNY and CDR2 is SVGAGI (reference sequence).

V gene TRBV7-6 combines with J gene TRBJ2-1, with 9 bases fitting TRBD2. The CDR3 consists of 16 residues. Germline V gene lookup returns CDR1 SGHVS and CDR2 FNYEAQ. V dropped 5 bases and J dropped 6; count of bases not matched to a gene: 11. The CDR3, as DNA: TGTGCCAGCAGCATGGCCAGGCTAGCGGGGACCAATGAGCAGTTCTTC. It codes for CASSMARLAGTNEQFF.

The chain employs TRBV21-1 and TRBJ2-5. TRBV21-1 constitutes a pseudogene. The CDR3 sequence is 17 residues long. CDR3 sequence (DNA): TGTGCCAGCAGCAAAGCGATTCTAGGCCAGGAAAACGAGACCCAGTACTTC. Translated, it gives CASSKAILGQENETQYF.